Detailed here is one TCR beta chain. What it binds is not known. Preparation of TCR beta libraries was done by quantitative 5'-RACE with molecular barcodes. TCRdb used MiXCR to reprocess the 5' RACE reads, holding one entry per CDR3 protein. Of fewer than 400,000 distinct CDR3 sequences detected, less than 9.5% appear once; the ten largest clones hold about 14%. This specimen belongs to a study of CD8 T cells in ankylosing spondylitis. There are 15 residues in the CDR3. With 3 bases clipped from V and 0 bases from J, the junction kept 5 bases outside the gene matches. Germline values: CDR1 MDHEN, CDR2 SYDVKM. Study-level results: The study identified a TCR beta motif of 7 or 8 highly homologous variants that appeared characteristic of ankylosing spondylitis blood. According to the report, clones linked to the disease were significantly enriched in matched synovial fluid samples taken from ankylosing spondylitis patients. Before this, some motif variants had been reported in reactive arthritis synovial fluid and blood.

This chain uses TRBV28 with TRBJ2-7; 7 bases agree with TRBD1. Sequenced sample: blood, either unsorted or a sorted T cell fraction (not recorded which). This TCR derives from a male donor with ankylosing spondylitis. The CDR3 coding sequence is TGTGCCAGCAGTTTTCCAGGGGGTCCCTCCTACGAGCAGTACTTC. Protein: CASSFPGGPSYEQYF.